Described below is a single T cell receptor beta chain sequence and its context. CD45RO-negative CD8 cells positively selected for CCR7 made up the naive population, which excluded terminally differentiated effector memory CD45RA+ cells. Method: immunoSEQ multiplex PCR; TCRdb's copy keeps in-frame clones and lacks some. The sample has 1.5 million to 2.5 million clones; roughly 94% are singletons. This sample was included in a study of shared clonotypes between healthy human individuals. What was sequenced was naive CD8+ T cells sorted from blood. The receptor was isolated from a man younger than 35 in good health.

The CDR3 spells CASSERDRVWGGNQPQHF. In DNA form, the CDR3 reads TGTGCCAGCAGTGAAAGGGACAGGGTGTGGGGGGGCAATCAGCCCCAGCATTTT. The rearrangement links TRBV2 to TRBJ1-5; 9 bases are shared with TRBD1. Trimming took 2 bases from V and 2 from J; bases not matched to a gene: 10. CDR3 size: 18 residues. The germline V gene has CDR1 SNHLY and CDR2 FYNNEI.